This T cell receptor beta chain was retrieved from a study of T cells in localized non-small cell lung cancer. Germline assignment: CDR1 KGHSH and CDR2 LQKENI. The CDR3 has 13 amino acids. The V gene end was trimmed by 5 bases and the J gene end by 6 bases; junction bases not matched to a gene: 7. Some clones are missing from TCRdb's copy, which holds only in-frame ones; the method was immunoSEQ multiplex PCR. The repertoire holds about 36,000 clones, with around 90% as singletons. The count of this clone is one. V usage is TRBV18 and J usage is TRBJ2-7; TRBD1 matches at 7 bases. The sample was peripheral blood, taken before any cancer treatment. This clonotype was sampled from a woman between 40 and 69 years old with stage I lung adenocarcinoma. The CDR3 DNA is TGTGCCAGCTCATTCGACAGGGATGGCGAGCAGTACTTC. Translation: CASSFDRDGEQYF.